Each of the 13 T cell receptor beta chains below was sequenced from the same sample in a study of metastatic and nonmetastatic thyroid tumors. Patients had received no treatment of any kind before thyroid surgery. TCRdb used MiXCR to call clones anew from the PCR reads. In the table there are tens of thousands of clones, less than 25% of which are singletons. Input material: blood. The receptors here all came from a female donor with papillary thyroid cancer or a benign thyroid nodule (not recorded which). Some clones in this sample may be carry-over from other donors' samples.

This clone has at least ten counts. The gene calls are TRBV11-3 and TRBJ2-7; D ambiguous. With 2 bases removed from V and 1 base from J, the gap between germline ends came to 3 bases. The CDR3 is 12 amino acids. The germline CDR1 and CDR2 sequences are SGHNT and YENEEA. CDR3 nucleotides: TGTGCCAGCAGCTTAACGTCCTACGAGCAGTACTTC. Translating gives CASSLTSYEQYF.

The chain joins TRBV6-1 to TRBJ1-2; D is ambiguous. Germline lookup yields CDR1 MNHNS and CDR2 SASEGT. V dropped 9 bases and J dropped 2 bases, with 16 bases sitting between them. The CDR3 sequence is 14 residues long. DNA of the CDR3: TGTGCCAGAAGCGCCTCCGGACTGAACTATGGCTACACCTTC. As protein: CARSASGLNYGYTF.

This clone was seen many times. The conserved phenylalanine or tryptophan is not found at the CDR3 terminus, so this likely reflects a read error. This rearrangement joins TRBV5-4 to TRBJ2-7; 7 nucleotides agree with TRBD1. V was clipped by 4 bases and J by 1 base; unmatched bases: 11. The germline V gene has CDR1 SGHNT and CDR2 YYREEE (reference sequence). This CDR3 is 16 amino acids long. CDR3 protein: CASSPPPGQSSYEQYS. DNA of the CDR3: TGTGCCAGCAGCCCCCCCCCGGGACAGTCATCCTACGAGCAGTACTCC.

This clone was seen many times. The chain couples TRBV20-1 to TRBJ1-2; 8 nucleotides match TRBD1. J lost 4 bases, V lost 0 bases, and 4 bases had no gene match. Germline V gene lookup returns CDR1 DFQATT and CDR2 SNEGSKA (reference sequence). The CDR3 is 14 residues long. The CDR3 DNA sequence: TGCAGTGCTAGAGAAAGACAGGGGAGCTATGGCTACACCTTC. Translation gives CSARERQGSYGYTF.

This clone was counted at least ten times. The chain links TRBV20-1 to TRBJ2-1; the match to TRBD2 covers 13 bases. V shed 2 bases, J shed 6 bases, and the junction held 7 bases outside the gene matches. The CDR3 sequence is 16 residues long. Germline-derived CDR1 and CDR2 are DFQATT and SNEGSKA (reference sequence). CDR3 coding DNA: TGCAGTGCTAGACCACTAGCGGGAGGGGATTTCAATGAGCAGTTCTTC. It is translated as CSARPLAGGDFNEQFF.

The chain uses TRBV20-1 and TRBJ2-3; TRBD1 or TRBD2 may be the D gene (5 bases each). Germline V gene lookup returns CDR1 DFQATT and CDR2 SNEGSKA (reference sequence). There are 15 residues in the CDR3. V lost 0 bases, J lost 10 bases, and 20 bases lay in between. CDR3 protein: CSARDAAPGMDSQYF. The CDR3, as DNA: TGCAGTGCTAGAGATGCAGCCCCAGGGATGGACTCGCAGTATTTT.

The CDR3 coding sequence is TGTGCCAGCAGCTTAAGGGGGCAGGTGGGTCCCTACGAGCAGTACTTC. It is translated as CASSLRGQVGPYEQYF. The chain has TRBV11-3 and TRBJ2-7; 7 bases match TRBD1. The CDR3 has 16 amino acids. Germline V gene data show CDR1 as SGHNT and CDR2 as YENEEA. V trimming: 2 bases; J trimming: 2 bases; junction bases outside the gene matches: 9.

Regarding this clone: The CDR3 does not close with the conserved phenylalanine or tryptophan, likely indicating a read error. The rearrangement links TRBV30 to TRBJ2-3, with TRBD2 matching 11 bases. There are 15 residues in the CDR3. With 5 bases clipped from V and 0 bases from J, the junction kept 4 bases outside the gene matches. Per the germline V gene, CDR1 is GTSNPN and CDR2 is SVGIG (reference sequence). The CDR3 spells CAWGTSGPSTDTQYS. Here the CDR3 DNA reads TGTGCCTGGGGGACTAGCGGCCCTAGCACAGATACGCAGTATTCT.

CDR3 bases: TGCAGTGCTAGTATACCGACACAGACTTCCTACGAGCAGTACTTC. Translation: CSASIPTQTSYEQYF. V gene TRBV20-1 combines with J gene TRBJ2-7; D is uncertain. CDR1 and CDR2 from the germline V gene are DFQATT and SNEGSKA (reference sequence). With 3 bases removed from V and 1 base from J, the gap between germline ends came to 16 bases. The CDR3 length is 15 residues.

This clone was seen many times. The CDR3 loop is CASSFNLHYPNEQFF. As DNA, the CDR3 is TGTGCCAGCAGCTTCAACCTCCATTACCCCAATGAGCAGTTCTTC. The chain links TRBV5-5 to TRBJ2-1, with no clear D. V shed 2 bases and J shed 6 bases, with 15 bases lying between them. CDR3 length: 15 residues. Per germline, CDR1 SGHKS and CDR2 YYEKEE (reference sequence).

In its sample, this clone is medium-sized. This chain joins TRBV6-1 and TRBJ2-1; D is unclear. CDR3 size: 14 residues. V was clipped by 2 bases and J by 3 bases, with 8 bases between them. Germline lookup yields CDR1 MNHNS and CDR2 SASEGT. This chain's CDR3 is CASSELYLYNEQFF. In DNA, the CDR3 is TGTGCCAGCAGTGAACTATACCTCTACAATGAGCAGTTCTTC.

There are many counts of this clone. This chain joins TRBV4-1 and TRBJ2-2, with D possibly called TRBD1 or TRBD2 (6 bases each). The CDR3 loop spans 18 amino acids. CDR1 MGHRA and CDR2 YSYEKL come from the germline V gene. V lost 0 bases, J lost 5 bases, and 19 bases lay in between. CDR3 in amino acids: CASSQDGGWGAQTGELFF. The DNA of the CDR3 is TGCGCCAGCAGCCAAGATGGGGGTTGGGGGGCGCAGACCGGGGAGCTGTTTTTT.

This clone appeared a few times. The chain employs TRBV12-3 or TRBV12-4 and TRBJ1-5; D is possibly TRBD1 (5 bases). Trimming removed 6 bases at V and 2 bases at J, with 11 bases between. The CDR3 has 14 residues. In DNA, the CDR3 is TGTGCCAGCAGGGCAGGGATTGGCAATCAGCCCCAGCATTTT. Residues: CASRAGIGNQPQHF.